Here is one TCR beta chain with its context. Antigen: not known. The data were obtained in a study of T cell responses to AZD1222 COVID-19 vaccine. General study points: Females outnumbered males among donors, who were mostly white British; clonal diversity was possibly underestimated.

Germline V gene lookup returns CDR1 LGHDT and CDR2 YNNKEL (reference sequence). This CDR3 spans 13 amino acids. J gave up 3 bases and V 8 bases, and 4 bases lay outside the gene matches. Measured with immunoSEQ multiplex PCR; TCRdb has only the in-frame clones, and not every one. The sample records about 120,000 clones, over 85% being singletons. This TCR was sampled from an adult in good health. The sample here was peripheral blood, taken on day 0 of AZD1222 vaccination. The chain joins TRBV3-1 (or the pseudogene TRBV3-2) to TRBJ1-5; 7 nucleotides agree with TRBD1. CDR3 sequence: CASAQGYNQPQHF. Here the CDR3 DNA reads TGTGCCAGCGCACAGGGGTACAATCAGCCCCAGCATTTT.